A single sample gave rise to the 28 T cell receptor beta chains below, sequenced in a study of T cell responses to AZD1222 COVID-19 vaccine (dated by TCRdb to the early 2020s). Libraries were built with the immunoSEQ multiplex PCR assay. Entries here come from immuneACCESS through TCRdb and include only in-frame sequences with V and J called. Some clones fail to appear in such tables; in the studies checked, an unresolved V gene covers under half of the shortfall, and the cause of the remainder is unknown. Across this sample there are about 150,000 clones, with about 87% seen only once. The top ten constitute roughly 2.9% of the sample. The time point label on this specimen signifies: baseline before first vaccination. Sequencing used peripheral blood, obtained on day 0 of AZD1222 vaccination. Every receptor here comes from an adult in good health.

The chain joins TRBV29-1 to TRBJ2-1; no definite D call. V was pared by 6 bases and J by 4 bases, with 7 bases between. This CDR3 is built from 11 residues. Germline CDR1 and CDR2: SQVTM and ANQGSEA. This CDR3 reads CSVQLYNEQFF. CDR3 nucleotides: TGCAGCGTCCAACTGTACAATGAGCAGTTCTTC.

The chain recombines TRBV6-5 with TRBJ1-5; the D gene is possibly TRBD1 (5 bases). Trimming pared 8 bases from V and 0 bases from J, leaving 8 bases between. Germline V CDR1 and CDR2: MNHEY, SVGAGI. CDR3 length equals 13 residues. The CDR3 spells CASVDTSNQPQHF. The CDR3 nucleotides are TGTGCCAGCGTGGACACTAGCAATCAGCCCCAGCATTTT.

The table lists this clone with a few counts. The chain combines TRBV7-9 with TRBJ2-5; 8 bases agree with TRBD1. Losses at the gene ends were 1 base for V and 4 bases for J; bases not matched to a gene: 14. CDR1 SEHNR and CDR2 FQNEAQ come from the germline V gene (reference sequence). This CDR3 is built from 18 residues. The CDR3 DNA is TGTGCCAGCAGCTTAGGAGGGACAGGCACCCTCGTTCGAGAGACCCAGTACTTC. Translation: CASSLGGTGTLVRETQYF.

The chain is built from TRBV19 and TRBJ1-4; 7 nucleotides line up with TRBD1. The CDR3 has 16 amino acids. Germline loops: CDR1 LNHDA, CDR2 SQIVND (reference sequence). Unmatched junction bases numbered 6, after V lost 5 bases and J lost 0 bases. CDR3 bases: TGTGCCAGTAGTGTAACGACAGGGACAACTAATGAAAAACTGTTTTTT. It codes for CASSVTTGTTNEKLFF.

V gene TRBV19 combines with J gene TRBJ1-1, with 7 bases identical to TRBD1. The CDR3 has 14 residues. CDR1 is LNHDA, CDR2 SQIVND, per germline (reference sequence). The trim removed 4 bases at V and 3 bases at J, leaving 5 bases unmatched. This CDR3 is CASSTRGQHTEAFF. DNA for the CDR3: TGTGCCAGTAGTACTAGGGGACAGCACACTGAAGCTTTCTTT. Variable domain in full (rest from reference TRBV19 and TRBJ1-1): DGGITQSPKYLFRKEGQNVTLSCEQNLNHDAMYWYRQDPGQGLRLIYYSQIVNDFQKGDIAEGYSVSREKKESFPLTVTSAQKNPTAFYLCASSTRGQHTEAFFGQGTRLTVV.

CDR3 sequence (DNA): TGTGCCAGTCTACCCGGGACCCAAGTCGGGGGCTACACCTTC. It encodes CASLPGTQVGGYTF. The genes are TRBV6-5 and TRBJ1-2; weak D call: TRBD1 (5 bases). The germline V gene has CDR1 MNHEY and CDR2 SVGAGI. CDR3 length: 14 amino acids. V gave up 9 bases and J gave up 8 bases, with 22 bases separating them.

The gene calls are TRBV20-1 and TRBJ2-7; 8 nucleotides agree with TRBD1. Trimming cost V 3 bases and J 3 bases; bases outside gene matches: 4. The CDR3 totals 13 residues. Germline lookup yields CDR1 DFQATT and CDR2 SNEGSKA (reference sequence). This CDR3 is CSASLGTGYEQYF. The DNA for the CDR3 is TGCAGTGCTAGTTTAGGGACAGGCTACGAGCAGTACTTC.

V and J are TRBV14 and TRBJ2-1; D is undetermined. This CDR3 has 13 amino acids. Germline CDR1 is SGHDN and CDR2 is FVKESK. V was trimmed by 4 bases and J by 9 bases, leaving 13 bases between them. As DNA, the CDR3 is TGTGCCAGCAGCCCTCGGGTAGCTGGTGAGCAGTTCTTC. It encodes CASSPRVAGEQFF.

CDR3 region: CASRSQGGTEAFF. Written as DNA, the CDR3 is TGTGCCAGCAGAAGTCAGGGGGGCACTGAAGCTTTCTTT. The genes are TRBV11-2 and TRBJ1-1; TRBD1 matches 7 bases. Unmatched junction bases numbered 5, after V lost 6 bases and J lost 4 bases. Germline V CDR1 and CDR2: SGHAT, FQNNGV. This CDR3 contains 13 residues.

V usage is TRBV7-2 and J usage is TRBJ2-3; 8 bases align to TRBD1. The junction had 9 bases not matched to a gene; V was cut back by 5 bases and J by 14 bases. CDR1 and CDR2 from the germline V gene are SGHTA and FQGNSA. The CDR3 extends over 12 amino acids. DNA of the CDR3: TGTGCCAGCAGCCTCTGGACAGGGACCTTGTATTTT. Its protein is CASSLWTGTLYF.

This chain connects TRBV5-1 to TRBJ1-4, with 10 bases matching TRBD1. CDR1 and CDR2 from the germline V gene are SGHRS and YFSETQ. There are 13 residues in the CDR3. V dropped 7 bases and J dropped 7; count of bases not matched to a gene: 4. The CDR3 sequence: CASRQGAGEKLFF. CDR3 nucleotides: TGCGCCAGCCGACAGGGGGCGGGTGAAAAACTGTTTTTT.

The table lists this clone with a count of one. This rearrangement joins TRBV7-8 to TRBJ1-5; 7 nucleotides align to TRBD1. The ends lost 1 base at V and 4 bases at J; junction bases unmatched: 1. The CDR3 has 14 amino acids. The V gene's germline CDR1 is SGHVS and CDR2 FQNEAQ. CDR3 protein: CASSLEQGNQPQHF. Written as DNA, the CDR3 is TGTGCCAGCAGCTTAGAACAGGGGAATCAGCCCCAGCATTTT.

The chain has TRBV15 and TRBJ2-1, with a possible D match to TRBD1 (8 bases). CDR3 length: 15 residues. Germline V gene data show CDR1 as LNHNV and CDR2 as YYDKDF (reference sequence). V was cut by 2 bases and J by 4 bases, with 12 bases left in between. The CDR3 is CATSRLQGGYNEQFF. The CDR3 region has the DNA TGTGCCACCAGCAGACTACAGGGGGGGTACAATGAGCAGTTCTTC.

Note on this clone: Additional DNA sequences in this sample encode the identical CDR3. The rearrangement joins TRBV3-1 (or the pseudogene TRBV3-2) to TRBJ1-2, with TRBD1 matching over 7 bases. V lost 1 base and J lost 5; bases outside the gene matches: 1. Germline V CDR1 and CDR2: LGHDT, YNNKEL (reference sequence). The CDR3 sequence is 13 residues long. The CDR3 bases are TGTGCCAGCAGCCAAGTACAGGGGTATGGCTACACCTTC. As protein: CASSQVQGYGYTF.

There are a few counts of this clone. V usage is TRBV6-1 and J usage is TRBJ1-1; the D is unclear. The CDR3 loop spans 14 amino acids. The V end was cut by 2 bases, the J end by 5 bases, with 12 bases between. The germline CDR1 and CDR2 sequences are MNHNS and SASEGT. The CDR3 region has the DNA TGTGCCAGCAGTGAAAGGGAGGGTAGGACTGAAGCTTTCTTT. It encodes CASSEREGRTEAFF.

V gene TRBV2 combines with J gene TRBJ2-2; a possible D gene is TRBD2 (6 bases). Germline V lookup: CDR1 SNHLY, CDR2 FYNNEI. Trimming left V 1 base short and J 3 bases short, with 9 bases between. This CDR3 has 15 amino acids. CDR3 DNA: TGTGCCAGCAGTGAAGAGAGGAGGGACACCGGGGAGCTGTTTTTT. It yields the protein CASSEERRDTGELFF.

The J gene is TRBJ2-7, the V gene TRBV12-3 or TRBV12-4; TRBD2 matches at 7 bases. The CDR3 has 12 amino acids. J was trimmed by 3 bases and V by 8 bases; bases with no gene match: 4. The CDR3 reads CASGGRVYEQYF. CDR3 coding DNA: TGTGCCAGCGGGGGGAGGGTCTACGAGCAGTACTTC.

The chain combines TRBV4-3 with TRBJ1-2, with D possibly being TRBD1 (5 bases). Germline V gene data show CDR1 as LGHNA and CDR2 as YSLEER. V dropped 0 bases and J dropped 4 bases, with 18 bases sitting between them. The CDR3 sequence is 17 residues long. CDR3 DNA sequence: TGCGCCAGCAGCCAAGATAGCGGGGCAGACAATATCTATGGCTACACCTTC. Its translation is CASSQDSGADNIYGYTF.

V is TRBV11-2 and J is TRBJ1-6, with D possibly being TRBD1 (5 bases). In germline, CDR1 is SGHAT, CDR2 FQNNGV. V gave up 4 bases and J gave up 7 bases, with 11 bases separating them. This CDR3 is 14 amino acids long. The CDR3 region is CASSSGPVNSPLHF. The CDR3 nucleotides read TGTGCCAGCAGCTCGGGACCGGTCAATTCACCCCTCCACTTT.

This clone has a count of ten or more. The gene calls are TRBV7-2 and TRBJ1-1, with 8 bases aligning to TRBD1. The CDR3 has 13 residues. Germline V lookup: CDR1 SGHTA, CDR2 FQGNSA. After removal of 5 bases from V and 7 bases from J, the junction contained 6 bases not matched to a gene. CDR3 loop: CASSPTGAGEAFF. The CDR3 nucleotides read TGTGCCAGCAGCCCGACAGGGGCAGGTGAAGCTTTCTTT.

The V and J genes are TRBV7-3 and TRBJ2-6; D gene uncertain. Germline V CDR1 and CDR2: SGHTA, FQGTGA. CDR3 length equals 14 residues. V was clipped by 5 bases and J by 0 bases, with 5 bases between them. Here the CDR3 reads CASSLGSGANVLTF. The CDR3 DNA reads as TGTGCCAGCAGCCTGGGCTCTGGGGCCAACGTCCTGACTTTC. Using reference TRBV7-3 and TRBJ2-6 for the parts outside the CDR3, the full variable domain is GAGVSQTPSNKVTEKGKYVELRCDPISGHTALYWYRQSLGQGPEFLIYFQGTGAADDSGLPNDRFFAVRPEGSVSTLKIQRTERGDSAVYLCASSLGSGANVLTFGAGSRLTVL.

This chain connects TRBV4-1 to TRBJ2-2; 9 nucleotides match TRBD1. Germline loops: CDR1 MGHRA, CDR2 YSYEKL. CDR3 size: 14 residues. Unmatched junction bases numbered 0, after V lost 4 bases and J lost 3 bases. CDR3 loop: CASSRTGDTGELFF. The DNA of the CDR3 is TGCGCCAGCAGCCGGACAGGGGACACCGGGGAGCTGTTTTTT.

This chain links TRBV9 with TRBJ2-3; weak D call: TRBD2 (5 bases). CDR3 length: 14 residues. Trimming pared 4 bases from V and 5 bases from J, leaving 14 bases between. Germline V gene lookup returns CDR1 SGDLS and CDR2 YYNGEE. The CDR3 region is CASSQTGGRDTQYF. CDR3 nucleotide sequence: TGTGCCAGCAGCCAAACGGGTGGGAGAGATACGCAGTATTTT.

This rearrangement joins TRBV7-2 to TRBJ1-6, with 9 nucleotides matching TRBD1. V lost 2 bases, J lost 8 bases, and 10 bases stayed unmatched. The CDR3 extends over 17 amino acids. Germline CDR1 is SGHTA and CDR2 is FQGNSA. For the CDR3, the DNA is TGTGCCAGCAGCTTACGACCCCCGGGACAGGGCTATTCACCCCTCCACTTT. It is translated as CASSLRPPGQGYSPLHF.

The gene calls are TRBV29-1 and TRBJ1-1, with 9 bases identical to TRBD1. Germline CDR1 is SQVTM and CDR2 is ANQGSEA. The V segment lost 7 bases and the J segment 0 bases; nucleotides outside the gene matches: 3. This CDR3 is 13 amino acids long. CDR3 loop: CSGTGGLNTEAFF. The CDR3 DNA follows: TGCAGCGGTACAGGGGGCCTGAACACTGAAGCTTTCTTT. Full variable domain (missing parts from reference TRBV29-1 and TRBJ1-1): SAVISQKPSRDICQRGTSLTIQCQVDSQVTMMFWYRQQPGQSLTLIATANQGSEATYESGFVIDKFPISRPNLTFSTLTVSNMSPEDSSIYLCSGTGGLNTEAFFGQGTRLTVV.

The chain recombines TRBV5-1 with TRBJ2-3; the match to TRBD1 covers 8 bases. V was clipped by 4 bases and J by 2 bases; unmatched bases: 12. The CDR3 consists of 17 residues. Germline V gives CDR1 SGHRS, CDR2 YFSETQ. As DNA, the CDR3 is TGCGCCAGCAGCCCCCTTGGACAGGGAGCTTTCACAGATACGCAGTATTTT. Translated: CASSPLGQGAFTDTQYF.

This chain uses TRBV7-2 with TRBJ1-4; D unclear. Trimming stripped 0 bases from V and 5 bases from J, with 10 bases between. CDR3 size: 15 residues. From germline, CDR1 is SGHTA and CDR2 FQGNSA. The chain's CDR3 is CASSLARGINEKLFF. The DNA for the CDR3 is TGTGCCAGCAGCTTAGCACGTGGAATAAATGAAAAACTGTTTTTT. Drawing the rest from reference TRBV7-2 and TRBJ1-4, the complete variable domain is GAGVSQSPSNKVTEKGKDVELRCDPISGHTALYWYRQSLGQGLEFLIYFQGNSAPDKSGLPSDRFSAERTGGSVSTLTIQRTQQEDSAVYLCASSLARGINEKLFFGSGTQLSVL.

This rearrangement joins TRBV2 to TRBJ2-1, with TRBD2 identical over 11 bases. Trimming removed 1 base from V and 12 bases from J; junction bases left unmatched: 5. The CDR3 spans 14 residues. In germline, CDR1 is SNHLY, CDR2 FYNNEI. The chain's CDR3 is CASSEGTSGLGQFF. For the CDR3, the DNA is TGTGCCAGCAGTGAAGGGACTAGCGGGCTGGGGCAGTTCTTC.